This T cell receptor beta chain was observed in a study of OX40 agonist ivuxolimab in advanced cancers. At the level of the study: Patients receiving dose escalation had hepatocellular carcinoma, melanoma, renal cell or head and neck cancer. Partial responses were achieved by three patients, one with hepatocellular carcinoma and two with cutaneous melanoma.

Study-level findings and limits: Patients with a partial response at 0.1-3.0 mg/kg had among the lowest clonal expansion.

This clone was counted once. The antigen is undetermined. CDR1 is MDHEN and CDR2 is SYDVKM in the germline V gene. This CDR3 comprises 14 residues. The V segment lost 8 bases and the J segment 6 bases; nucleotides outside the gene matches: 7. Clones were sequenced by immunoSEQ multiplex PCR, and TCRdb holds only the in-frame ones, with some missing. The sample includes roughly 60,000 clones, about 89% of them seen just once. The gene calls are TRBV28 and TRBJ1-2, with 12 bases aligning to TRBD1. The specimen comprised CD4+ or CD8+ T cells sorted from blood, sampled in a trial of the OX40 agonist ivuxolimab. The TCR originated in an adult with an advanced solid tumor such as melanoma, head and neck, liver or kidney cancer. Here the CDR3 DNA reads TGTGCCAGCGGCCGGGACAGGGGGCAGGATGGCTACACCTTC. Translating gives CASGRDRGQDGYTF.